This T cell receptor (beta chain) was sequenced in a study of T cell changes during pregnancy in multiple sclerosis. The CDR3 length is 15 residues. J lost 4 bases, V lost 4 bases, and 8 bases had no gene match. Germline V lookup: CDR1 SEHNR, CDR2 FQNEAQ (reference sequence). Profiling relied on immunoSEQ multiplex PCR, and the TCRdb table lists in-frame clones only, not all of them. The table lists tens of thousands of clones, 85% to 95% of them singletons. This rearrangement joins TRBV7-9 to TRBJ1-1; 8 bases agree with TRBD1. Specimen: peripheral blood, collected in the third trimester of pregnancy. This sequence originates from a female donor with multiple sclerosis, enrolled in a pregnancy study. The CDR3 DNA follows: TGTGCCAGCAGCTCCAGGGACAGGCTACTCACTGAAGCTTTCTTT. It specifies CASSSRDRLLTEAFF.